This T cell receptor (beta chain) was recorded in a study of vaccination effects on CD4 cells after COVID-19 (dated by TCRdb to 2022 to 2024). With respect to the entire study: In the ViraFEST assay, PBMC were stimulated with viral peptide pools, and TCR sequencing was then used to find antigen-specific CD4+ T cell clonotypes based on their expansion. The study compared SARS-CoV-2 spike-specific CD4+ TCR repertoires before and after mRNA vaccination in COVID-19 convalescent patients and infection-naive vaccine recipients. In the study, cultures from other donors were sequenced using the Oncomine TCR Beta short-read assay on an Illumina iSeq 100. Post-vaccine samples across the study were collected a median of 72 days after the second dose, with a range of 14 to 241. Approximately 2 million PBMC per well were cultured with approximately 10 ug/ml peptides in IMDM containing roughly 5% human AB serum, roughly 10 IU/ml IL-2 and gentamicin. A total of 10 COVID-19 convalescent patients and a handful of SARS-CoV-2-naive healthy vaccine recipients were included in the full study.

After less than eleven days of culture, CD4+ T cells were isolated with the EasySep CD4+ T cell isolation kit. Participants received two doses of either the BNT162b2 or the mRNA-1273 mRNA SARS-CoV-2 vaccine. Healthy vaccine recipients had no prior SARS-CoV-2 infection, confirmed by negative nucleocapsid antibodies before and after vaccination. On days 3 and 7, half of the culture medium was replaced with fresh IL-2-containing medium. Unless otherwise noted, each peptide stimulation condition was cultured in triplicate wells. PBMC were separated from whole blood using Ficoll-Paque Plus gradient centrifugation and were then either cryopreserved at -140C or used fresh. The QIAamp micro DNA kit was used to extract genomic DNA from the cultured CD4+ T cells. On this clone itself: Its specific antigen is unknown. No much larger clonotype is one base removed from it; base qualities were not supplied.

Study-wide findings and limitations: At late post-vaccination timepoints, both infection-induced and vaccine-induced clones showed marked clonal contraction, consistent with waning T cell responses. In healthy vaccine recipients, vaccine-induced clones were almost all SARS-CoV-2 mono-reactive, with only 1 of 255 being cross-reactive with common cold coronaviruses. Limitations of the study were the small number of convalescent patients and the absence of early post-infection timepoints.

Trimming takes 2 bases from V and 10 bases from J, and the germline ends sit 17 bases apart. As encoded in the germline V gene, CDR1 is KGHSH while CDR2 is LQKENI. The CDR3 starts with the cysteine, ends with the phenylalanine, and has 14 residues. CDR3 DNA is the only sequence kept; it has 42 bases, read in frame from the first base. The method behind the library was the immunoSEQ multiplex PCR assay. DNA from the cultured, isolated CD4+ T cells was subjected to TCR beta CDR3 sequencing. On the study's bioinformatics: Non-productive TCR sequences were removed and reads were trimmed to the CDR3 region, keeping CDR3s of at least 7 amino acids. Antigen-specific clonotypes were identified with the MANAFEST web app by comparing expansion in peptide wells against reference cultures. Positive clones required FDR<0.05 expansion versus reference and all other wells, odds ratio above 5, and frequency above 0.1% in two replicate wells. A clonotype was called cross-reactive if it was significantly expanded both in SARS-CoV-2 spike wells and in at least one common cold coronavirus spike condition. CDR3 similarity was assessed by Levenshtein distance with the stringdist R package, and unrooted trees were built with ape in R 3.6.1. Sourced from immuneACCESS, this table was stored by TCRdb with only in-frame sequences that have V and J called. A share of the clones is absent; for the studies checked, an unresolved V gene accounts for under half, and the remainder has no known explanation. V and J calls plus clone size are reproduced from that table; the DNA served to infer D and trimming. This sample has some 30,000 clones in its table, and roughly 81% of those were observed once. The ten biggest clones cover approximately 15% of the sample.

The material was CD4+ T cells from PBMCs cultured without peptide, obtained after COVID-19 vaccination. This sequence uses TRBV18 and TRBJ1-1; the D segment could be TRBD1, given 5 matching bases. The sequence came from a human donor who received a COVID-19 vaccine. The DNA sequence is TGTGCCAGCTCACCAAGGGTTCAGGGCAATGGAGCTTTCTTT. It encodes CASSPRVQGNGAFF.